Listed here are 21 T cell receptor beta chains from one sample, sequenced in a study of T-cell memory formation after mild COVID-19. TCRdb re-called the 5' RACE reads through MiXCR, storing one row per CDR3 protein. The profile shows 400,000 to 500,000 distinct CDR3 sequences, about 24% of them singletons. The specimen sequenced was PBMCs or a T cell subset sorted from them (not recorded which). Every receptor here comes from an adult woman who had mild COVID-19 (a few samples of this study predate the infection). Cell type and time point are not known.

The chain uses TRBV9 and TRBJ1-3; D gene ambiguous. Germline CDR1 is SGDLS and CDR2 is YYNGEE. The V end lost 0 bases, the J end lost 4 bases, and 8 bases lay between the germline ends. There are 14 residues in the CDR3. The CDR3, as DNA: TGTGCCAGCAGCGTAGATGGGTCCGGAAACACCATATATTTT. As protein: CASSVDGSGNTIYF.

V and J are TRBV7-4 and TRBJ2-4; D is perhaps TRBD2 (6 bases). The CDR3 spans 12 residues. V lost 11 bases to trimming and J lost 3 bases, with 11 bases between them. Germline V gene sequence: CDR1 SGHVT, CDR2 SQSDAQ. The CDR3 DNA sequence: TGTGCCGTAGGAGGGGTCAAAAACATTCAGTACTTC. Translating gives CAVGGVKNIQYF.

The chain recombines TRBV24-1 with TRBJ2-7; 9 nucleotides line up with TRBD1. From germline, CDR1 is KGHDR and CDR2 SFDVKD. Germline trimming cut 3 bases from V and 1 base from J; bases unmatched to any gene: 3. The CDR3 runs 15 residues. The CDR3 DNA follows: TGTGCCACCAGTGATGCCGGGACAGGGTCCTACGAGCAGTACTTC. Translation: CATSDAGTGSYEQYF.

The chain joins TRBV24-1 to TRBJ2-7; TRBD1 aligns across 7 bases. The CDR3 is made up of 13 amino acids. Germline V lookup: CDR1 KGHDR, CDR2 SFDVKD. V was pared by 5 bases and J by 5 bases, with 5 bases of the junction left unmatched. In DNA, the CDR3 is TGTGCCACCAGTGGAAGGGGGCTACACGAGCAGTACTTC. Its translation: CATSGRGLHEQYF.

A few counts support this clonotype. J is TRBJ1-1 and V is TRBV12-3 or TRBV12-4, with D unclear. This CDR3 spans 14 amino acids. V was pared by 6 bases and J by 2 bases, with 13 bases between. The CDR3 loop reads CASRPQQTNTEAFF. The CDR3 DNA is TGTGCCAGCAGACCCCAACAGACTAACACTGAAGCTTTCTTT.

The chain is built from TRBV27 and TRBJ2-2; possible D gene TRBD1, 6 bases. The germline V gene has CDR1 MNHEY and CDR2 SMNVEV (reference sequence). Trimming shortened V by 3 bases and J by 3 bases, and 20 bases separated the two germline ends. The CDR3 is made up of 18 amino acids. As DNA, the CDR3 is TGTGCCAGCAGTTTGGAGCCCCCAGGGGTTGGATACACCGGGGAGCTGTTTTTT. Translating gives CASSLEPPGVGYTGELFF.

This chain links TRBV15 with TRBJ1-2; D not certain. The germline V and J ends were trimmed by 3 bases and 3 bases, with 8 bases remaining between them. The CDR3 loop spans 13 amino acids. In germline, CDR1 is LNHNV, CDR2 YYDKDF (reference sequence). Here the CDR3 DNA reads TGTGCCACCAGCAGCGGAAGGGACTATGGCTACACCTTC. Amino acids: CATSSGRDYGYTF.

This sequence joins TRBV12-3 or TRBV12-4 and TRBJ1-1; TRBD1 agrees at 9 bases. The J segment lost 6 bases and the V segment lost 3 bases, leaving 5 bases of the junction unmatched. This CDR3 has 14 residues. Here the CDR3 reads CASSLIQGAAEAFF. CDR3 sequence (DNA): TGTGCCAGCAGTTTGATACAGGGGGCGGCTGAAGCTTTCTTT.

CDR3 in DNA: TGTGCCAGCAGTTCAACCCCCGGTGACAATGAGCAGTTCTTC. It specifies CASSSTPGDNEQFF. The chain uses TRBV11-2 and TRBJ2-1; D gene uncertain. This CDR3 is 14 amino acids long. Germline V gene sequence: CDR1 SGHAT, CDR2 FQNNGV. V was clipped by 6 bases and J by 5 bases, with 14 bases between them.

Points on this clonotype: This may stem from a read error, because a much larger clone lies one nucleotide away. This chain links TRBV7-3 with TRBJ2-3; 9 bases align to TRBD2. CDR1 and CDR2 (germline): SGHTA, FQGTGA. Trimming removed 5 bases from V and 4 bases from J; junction bases left unmatched: 4. The CDR3 contains 14 residues. CDR3 DNA sequence: TGTGCCAGCAGCCAAGGGACTAGCCCAGATACGCAGTATTTT. Its protein is CASSQGTSPDTQYF.

The V call is TRBV9, the J call TRBJ2-6; D uncertain. Germline CDR1 is SGDLS and CDR2 is YYNGEE. The V end was cut by 3 bases, the J end by 2 bases, with 12 bases between. This CDR3 is 16 amino acids long. CDR3 residues: CASSAAGGAGANVLTF. The DNA of the CDR3 is TGTGCCAGCAGCGCGGCCGGTGGGGCTGGGGCCAACGTCCTGACTTTC. The full variable domain, rest sourced from reference TRBV9 and TRBJ2-6, is DSGVTQTPKHLITATGQRVTLRCSPRSGDLSVYWYQQSLDQGLQFLIQYYNGEERAKGNILERFSAQQFPDLHSELNLSSLELGDSALYFCASSAAGGAGANVLTFGAGSRLTVL.

The chain joins TRBV10-3 to TRBJ2-7; the match to TRBD2 covers 10 bases. The CDR3 spans 15 residues. V lost 7 bases to trimming and J lost 6 bases; unmatched junction nucleotides: 12. The germline CDR1 and CDR2 sequences are ENHRY and SYGVKD. As DNA, the CDR3 is TGTGCCATCACCGGAGAGGTAGCGGGGGGACGCGAGCAGTACTTC. Protein: CAITGEVAGGREQYF.

The chain carries TRBV10-3 and TRBJ2-7; the D is unclear. The V end was cut by 3 bases, the J end by 6 bases, with 15 bases between. The CDR3 runs to 14 residues. CDR1 is ENHRY, CDR2 SYGVKD, per germline. For the CDR3, the DNA is TGTGCCATCAGTGACCCCCAAAGAGGTCCCGAGCAGTACTTC. Amino acid sequence: CAISDPQRGPEQYF.

The chain has TRBV20-1 and TRBJ1-5; D gene unclear. This CDR3 is built from 14 residues. The V gene's germline CDR1 is DFQATT and CDR2 SNEGSKA (reference sequence). Trimming shortened V by 6 bases and J by 4 bases, and 16 bases separated the two germline ends. The CDR3 DNA is TGCAGTGCCTATAACCCCCGGGAGAATCAGCCCCAGCATTTT. Its translation is CSAYNPRENQPQHF.

This clonotype was observed a few times. The chain employs TRBV7-9 and TRBJ1-6; D may be TRBD1 (5 bases). The V end lost 1 base, the J end lost 7 bases, and 8 bases lay between the germline ends. Germline assignment: CDR1 SEHNR and CDR2 FQNEAQ (reference sequence). The CDR3 covers 14 residues. CDR3 protein: CASSLEGRNSPLHF. The CDR3 DNA sequence: TGTGCCAGCAGCTTAGAGGGGCGGAATTCACCCCTCCACTTT.

The rearrangement joins TRBV12-3 or TRBV12-4 to TRBJ2-1; 7 bases map to TRBD2. CDR3 length: 13 amino acids. Trimming at V came to 6 bases and at J to 7 bases, leaving 6 bases not matched to a gene. The CDR3 bases are TGTGCCAGCAGGGGAGGGCCGGGTAATGAGCAGTTCTTC. It specifies CASRGGPGNEQFF.

This clonotype appeared a few times. This sequence joins TRBV3-1 and TRBJ2-3, with TRBD2 matching 13 bases. The length of the CDR3 is 17 residues. Losses at the gene ends were 5 bases for V and 2 bases for J; bases not matched to a gene: 7. Germline V lookup: CDR1 LGHDT, CDR2 YNNKEL (reference sequence). This CDR3 reads CASSDPLAGGLTDTQYF. The CDR3 bases are TGTGCCAGCAGCGATCCACTAGCGGGAGGGCTCACAGATACGCAGTATTTT.

This clonotype showed up just a few times. The gene calls are TRBV9 and TRBJ2-7, with 7 positions matching TRBD2. The CDR3 sequence is 15 residues long. Germline V gene sequence: CDR1 SGDLS, CDR2 YYNGEE. V was pared by 3 bases and J by 5 bases, with 11 bases of the junction left unmatched. The CDR3: CASSAEVVGGDEQYF. The CDR3 region has the DNA TGTGCCAGCAGCGCCGAGGTAGTGGGAGGGGACGAGCAGTACTTC.

This clonotype has ten or more counts. The genes are TRBV12-3 or TRBV12-4 and TRBJ2-1; 11 bases align to TRBD1. The CDR3 consists of 15 residues. The junction had 9 bases not matched to a gene; V was cut back by 5 bases and J by 9 bases. CDR3 protein: CASSVPGQGVGEQFF. The CDR3 DNA reads TGTGCCAGCAGTGTTCCGGGACAGGGGGTTGGTGAGCAGTTCTTC.

V usage is TRBV9 and J usage is TRBJ2-5; D may be TRBD1 (5 bases). This CDR3 comprises 17 residues. The V end lost 2 bases, the J end lost 5 bases, and 22 bases lay between the germline ends. Germline CDR1 and CDR2: SGDLS and YYNGEE. The CDR3 DNA follows: TGTGCCAGCAGCGTTACCGCCTCAATGCAGGGTGTGGAGACCCAGTACTTC. It translates to CASSVTASMQGVETQYF.

At least ten counts were recorded for this clonotype. The chain is built from TRBV12-3 or TRBV12-4 and TRBJ1-4; D may be TRBD1 (6 bases). The CDR3 consists of 11 residues. The V and J ends lost 5 bases and 11 bases respectively, with 9 bases between them. In DNA form, the CDR3 reads TGTGCCAGCAGTCGGGGGGCGAAACTGTTTTTT. This encodes CASSRGAKLFF.